This T cell receptor beta chain was observed in a study of blood T cell repertoires in COVID-19. Clones were read by immunoSEQ multiplex PCR, and TCRdb kept only the in-frame ones, dropping some. The repertoire holds 250,000 to 350,000 clones, roughly nine tenths seen once, with approximately 2% in the top ten. The V gene lost 2 bases and the J gene lost 7 bases, with 12 bases spanning the gap. This CDR3 is built from 13 residues. CDR1 and CDR2 (germline): MDHEN, SYDVKM. The receptor comes from a man aged 18 to 29 with active or convalescent COVID-19. The sample taken for sequencing was peripheral blood. The chain uses TRBV28 and TRBJ2-7; tentatively, D is TRBD1 (5 bases). DNA for the CDR3: TGTGCCAGCAGTTTAGCAGGGTCGAGTGAGCAGTACTTC. This codes for CASSLAGSSEQYF.